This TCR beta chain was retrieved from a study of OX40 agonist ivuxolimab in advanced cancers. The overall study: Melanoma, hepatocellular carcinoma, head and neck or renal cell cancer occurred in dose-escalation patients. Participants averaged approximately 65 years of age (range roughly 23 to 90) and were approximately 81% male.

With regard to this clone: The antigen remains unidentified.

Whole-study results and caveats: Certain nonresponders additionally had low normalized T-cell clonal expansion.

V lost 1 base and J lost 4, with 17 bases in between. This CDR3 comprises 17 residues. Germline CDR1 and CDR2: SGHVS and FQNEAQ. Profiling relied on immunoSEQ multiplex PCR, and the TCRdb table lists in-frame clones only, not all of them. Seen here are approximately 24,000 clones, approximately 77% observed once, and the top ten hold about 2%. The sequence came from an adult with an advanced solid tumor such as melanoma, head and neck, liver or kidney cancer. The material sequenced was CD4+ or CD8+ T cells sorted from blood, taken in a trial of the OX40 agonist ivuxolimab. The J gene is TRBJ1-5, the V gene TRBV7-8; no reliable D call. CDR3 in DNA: TGTGCCAGCAGCTTAGAGGGCCGACTTACCAAAAATCAGCCCCAGCATTTT. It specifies CASSLEGRLTKNQPQHF.